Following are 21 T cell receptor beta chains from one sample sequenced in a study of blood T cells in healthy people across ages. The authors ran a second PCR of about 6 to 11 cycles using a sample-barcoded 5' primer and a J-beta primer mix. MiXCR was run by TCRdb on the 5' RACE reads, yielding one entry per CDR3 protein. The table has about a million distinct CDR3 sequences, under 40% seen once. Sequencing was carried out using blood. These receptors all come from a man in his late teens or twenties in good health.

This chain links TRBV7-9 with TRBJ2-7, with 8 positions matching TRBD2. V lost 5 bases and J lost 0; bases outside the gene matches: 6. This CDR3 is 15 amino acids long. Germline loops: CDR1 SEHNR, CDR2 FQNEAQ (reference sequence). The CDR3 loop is CASSPRTSLSYEQYF. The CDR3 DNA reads TGTGCCAGCAGCCCGCGGACTAGCCTCTCCTACGAGCAGTACTTC.

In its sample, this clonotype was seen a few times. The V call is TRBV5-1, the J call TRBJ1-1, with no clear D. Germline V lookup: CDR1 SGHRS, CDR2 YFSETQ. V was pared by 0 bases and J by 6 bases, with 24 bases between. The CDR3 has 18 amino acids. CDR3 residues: CASSLEGFRSRRHAEAFF. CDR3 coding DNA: TGCGCCAGCAGCTTGGAGGGATTTCGGTCGCGGAGGCACGCTGAAGCTTTCTTT.

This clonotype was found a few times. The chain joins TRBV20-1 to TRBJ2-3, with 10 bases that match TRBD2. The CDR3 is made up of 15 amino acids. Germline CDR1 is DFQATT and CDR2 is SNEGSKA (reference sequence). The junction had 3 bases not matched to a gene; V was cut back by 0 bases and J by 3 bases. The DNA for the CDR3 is TGCAGTGCTAGAGATAGTAGCGGGGGGACAGATACGCAGTATTTT. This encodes CSARDSSGGTDTQYF.

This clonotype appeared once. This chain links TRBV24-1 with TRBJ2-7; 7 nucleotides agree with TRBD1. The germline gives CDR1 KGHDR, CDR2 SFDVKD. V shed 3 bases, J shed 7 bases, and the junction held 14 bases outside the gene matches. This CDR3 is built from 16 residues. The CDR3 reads CATSDRTGPSYNEQYF. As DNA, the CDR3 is TGTGCCACCAGTGATAGGACAGGACCATCCTACAATGAGCAGTACTTC.

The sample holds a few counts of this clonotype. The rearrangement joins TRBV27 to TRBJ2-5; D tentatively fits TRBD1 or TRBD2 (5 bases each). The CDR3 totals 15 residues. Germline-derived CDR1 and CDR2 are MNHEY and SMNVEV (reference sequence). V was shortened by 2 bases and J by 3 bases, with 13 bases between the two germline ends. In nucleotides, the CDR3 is TGTGCCAGCAGTTTAGTTGGGACGGTTGAAGAGACCCAGTACTTC. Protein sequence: CASSLVGTVEETQYF.

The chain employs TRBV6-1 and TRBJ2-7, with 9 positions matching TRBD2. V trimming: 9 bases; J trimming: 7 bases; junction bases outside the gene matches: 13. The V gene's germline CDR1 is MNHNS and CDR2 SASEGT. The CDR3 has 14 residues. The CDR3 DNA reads TGTGCCAGTCAGTCTAGCGGGGCCCCGGGTGAGCAGTACTTC. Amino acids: CASQSSGAPGEQYF.

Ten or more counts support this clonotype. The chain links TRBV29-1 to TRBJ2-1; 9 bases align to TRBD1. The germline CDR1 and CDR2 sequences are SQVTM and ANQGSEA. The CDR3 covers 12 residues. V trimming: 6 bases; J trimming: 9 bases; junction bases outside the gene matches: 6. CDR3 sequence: CSVYGQGTEQFF. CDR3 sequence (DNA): TGCAGCGTCTACGGACAGGGGACTGAGCAGTTCTTC.

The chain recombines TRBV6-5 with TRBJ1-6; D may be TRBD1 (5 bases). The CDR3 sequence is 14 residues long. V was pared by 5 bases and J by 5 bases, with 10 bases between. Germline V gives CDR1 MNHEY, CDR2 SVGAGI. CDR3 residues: CASSRGPDNSPLHF. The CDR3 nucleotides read TGTGCCAGCAGTAGGGGTCCGGATAATTCACCCCTCCACTTT.

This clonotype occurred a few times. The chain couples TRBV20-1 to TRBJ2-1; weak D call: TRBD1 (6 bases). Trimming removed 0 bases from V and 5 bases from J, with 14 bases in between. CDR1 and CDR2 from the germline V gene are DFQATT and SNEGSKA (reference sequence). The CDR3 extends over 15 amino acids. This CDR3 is CSARDSDRKDNEQFF. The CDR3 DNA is TGCAGTGCTAGAGACTCGGACAGAAAGGACAATGAGCAGTTCTTC.

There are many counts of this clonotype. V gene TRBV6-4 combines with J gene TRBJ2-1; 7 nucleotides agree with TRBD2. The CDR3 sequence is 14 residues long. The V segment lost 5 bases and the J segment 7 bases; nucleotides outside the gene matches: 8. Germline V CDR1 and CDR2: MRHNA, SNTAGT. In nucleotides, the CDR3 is TGTGCCAGCAGTATGAGACCCGGGGGGAATGAGCAGTTCTTC. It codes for CASSMRPGGNEQFF.

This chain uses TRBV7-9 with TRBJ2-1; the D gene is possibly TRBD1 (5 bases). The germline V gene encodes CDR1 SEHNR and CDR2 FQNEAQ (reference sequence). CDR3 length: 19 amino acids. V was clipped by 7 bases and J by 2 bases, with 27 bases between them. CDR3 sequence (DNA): TGTGCCAGCACCTCGGTAGGGCAGGGTCCACACAAAACCTACAATGAGCAGTTCTTC. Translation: CASTSVGQGPHKTYNEQFF.

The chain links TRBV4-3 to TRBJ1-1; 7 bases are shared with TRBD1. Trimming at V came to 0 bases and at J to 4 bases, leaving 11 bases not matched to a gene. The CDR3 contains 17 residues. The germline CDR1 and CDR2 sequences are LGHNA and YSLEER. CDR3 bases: TGCGCCAGCAGCCAAGATCGGCACAGGGGAGGGGGCACTGAAGCTTTCTTT. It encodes CASSQDRHRGGGTEAFF.

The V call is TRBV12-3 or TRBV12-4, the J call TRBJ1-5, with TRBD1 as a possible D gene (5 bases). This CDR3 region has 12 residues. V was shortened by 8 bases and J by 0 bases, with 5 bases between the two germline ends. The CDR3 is CASGTSNQPQHF. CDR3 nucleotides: TGTGCCAGCGGGACTAGCAATCAGCCCCAGCATTTT.

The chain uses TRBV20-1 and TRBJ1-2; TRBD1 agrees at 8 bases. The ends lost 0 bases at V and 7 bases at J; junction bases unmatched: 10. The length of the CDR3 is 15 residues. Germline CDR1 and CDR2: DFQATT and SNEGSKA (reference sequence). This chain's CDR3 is CSARDQRRGLGGYTF. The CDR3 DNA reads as TGCAGTGCTAGAGATCAGCGCAGGGGGCTGGGTGGCTACACCTTC.

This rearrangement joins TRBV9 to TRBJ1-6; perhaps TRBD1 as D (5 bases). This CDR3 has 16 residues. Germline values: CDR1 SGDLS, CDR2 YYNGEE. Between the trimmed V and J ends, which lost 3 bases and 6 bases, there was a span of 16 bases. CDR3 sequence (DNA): TGTGCCAGCAGCGATAGACCTGGGACGGTTAATTCACCCCTCCACTTT. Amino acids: CASSDRPGTVNSPLHF.

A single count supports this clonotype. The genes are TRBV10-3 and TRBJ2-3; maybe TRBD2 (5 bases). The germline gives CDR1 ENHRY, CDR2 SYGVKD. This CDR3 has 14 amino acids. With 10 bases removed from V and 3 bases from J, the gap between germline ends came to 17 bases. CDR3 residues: CATALGERTDTQYF. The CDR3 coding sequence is TGTGCCACGGCACTAGGAGAAAGGACAGATACGCAGTATTTT.

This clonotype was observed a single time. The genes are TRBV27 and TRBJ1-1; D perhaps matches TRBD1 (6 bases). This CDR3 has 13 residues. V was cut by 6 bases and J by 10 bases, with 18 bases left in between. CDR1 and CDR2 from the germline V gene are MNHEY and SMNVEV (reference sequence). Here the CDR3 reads CASSALQGKGAFF. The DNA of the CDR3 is TGTGCCAGCAGCGCCCTACAGGGTAAGGGAGCTTTCTTT.

Written as DNA, the CDR3 is TGTGCCAGCAGTCCGACTAGCCCAAGGGGCACAGATACGCAGTATTTT. It is translated as CASSPTSPRGTDTQYF. The chain couples TRBV6-2 or TRBV6-3 to TRBJ2-3; 7 bases match TRBD2. Trimming removed 5 bases from V and 1 base from J; junction bases left unmatched: 9. CDR1 and CDR2 (germline): MNHEY, SVGEGT. The CDR3 spans 16 residues.

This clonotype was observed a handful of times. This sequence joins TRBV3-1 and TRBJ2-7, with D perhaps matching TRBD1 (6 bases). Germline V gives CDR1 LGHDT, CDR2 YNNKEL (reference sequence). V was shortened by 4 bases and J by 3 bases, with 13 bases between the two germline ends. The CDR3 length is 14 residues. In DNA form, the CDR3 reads TGTGCCAGCAGCCTCGGGACATCTTACTACGAGCAGTACTTC. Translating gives CASSLGTSYYEQYF.

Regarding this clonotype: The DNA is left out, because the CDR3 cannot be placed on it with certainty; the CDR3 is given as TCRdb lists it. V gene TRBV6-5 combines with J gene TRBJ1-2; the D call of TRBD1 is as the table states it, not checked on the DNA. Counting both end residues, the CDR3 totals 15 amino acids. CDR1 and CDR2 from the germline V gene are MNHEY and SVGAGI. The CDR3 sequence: CARSPRGANNYGCTF.

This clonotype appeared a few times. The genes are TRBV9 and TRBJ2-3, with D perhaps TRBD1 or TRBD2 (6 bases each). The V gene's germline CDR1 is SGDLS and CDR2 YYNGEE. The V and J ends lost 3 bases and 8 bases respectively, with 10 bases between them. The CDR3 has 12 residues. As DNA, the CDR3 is TGTGCCAGCAGCGAAGGGGGGACTACGCAGTATTTT. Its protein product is CASSEGGTTQYF.